The sequence of this T cell receptor (beta chain) was determined in a study of T cells in Graves' hyperthyroidism and ophthalmopathy. About the research overall: Sampling of peripheral blood happened at initial diagnosis, prior to any treatment. The study, taken as a whole, reports: From stable hyperthyroidism, ophthalmopathy was separated by a 13 V-J model.

The study left out patients who had uncontrolled infection, other autoimmune disease, pregnancy or lactation. Researchers took RNA transcripts and amplified the TCR beta CDR3 regions from them. The HTBI set primed first-round TCR CDR3 RT-PCR. From the multiplex PCR reads, TCRdb called clonotypes with MiXCR, one entry per CDR3 protein. The table records about 400,000 distinct CDR3 sequences, about 13% of them present only once. The CDR3 has 17 amino acids. Germline V CDR1 and CDR2: SEHNR, FQNEAQ (reference sequence). This clonotype has a single count. Its specificity is not known. One base away lies a much larger clone, so this may be a sequencing read error.

The rearrangement links TRBV7-9 to TRBJ2-7; 12 nucleotides line up with TRBD2. This receptor was identified in a young woman with Graves' hyperthyroidism. The source material was blood. The CDR3 is CACSPRLAGDLSYEQYF. As DNA, the CDR3 is TGTGCCTGCAGCCCGCGACTAGCGGGAGACCTCTCCTACGAGCAGTACTTC.